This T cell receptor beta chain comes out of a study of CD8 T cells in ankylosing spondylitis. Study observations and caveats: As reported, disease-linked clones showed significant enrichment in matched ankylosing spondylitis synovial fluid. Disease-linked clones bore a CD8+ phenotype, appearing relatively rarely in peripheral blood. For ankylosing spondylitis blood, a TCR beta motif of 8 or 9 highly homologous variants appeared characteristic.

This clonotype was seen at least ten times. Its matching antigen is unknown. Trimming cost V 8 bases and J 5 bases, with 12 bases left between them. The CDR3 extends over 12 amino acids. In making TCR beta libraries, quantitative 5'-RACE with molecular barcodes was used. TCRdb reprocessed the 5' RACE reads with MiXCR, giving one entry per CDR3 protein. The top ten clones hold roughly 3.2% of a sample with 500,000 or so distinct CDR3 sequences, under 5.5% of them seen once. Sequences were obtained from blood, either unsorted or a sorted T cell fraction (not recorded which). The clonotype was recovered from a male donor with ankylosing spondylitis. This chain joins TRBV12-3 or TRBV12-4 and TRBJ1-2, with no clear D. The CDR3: CASGHRRYGYTF. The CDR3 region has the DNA TGTGCCAGCGGTCACAGAAGGTATGGCTACACCTTC.